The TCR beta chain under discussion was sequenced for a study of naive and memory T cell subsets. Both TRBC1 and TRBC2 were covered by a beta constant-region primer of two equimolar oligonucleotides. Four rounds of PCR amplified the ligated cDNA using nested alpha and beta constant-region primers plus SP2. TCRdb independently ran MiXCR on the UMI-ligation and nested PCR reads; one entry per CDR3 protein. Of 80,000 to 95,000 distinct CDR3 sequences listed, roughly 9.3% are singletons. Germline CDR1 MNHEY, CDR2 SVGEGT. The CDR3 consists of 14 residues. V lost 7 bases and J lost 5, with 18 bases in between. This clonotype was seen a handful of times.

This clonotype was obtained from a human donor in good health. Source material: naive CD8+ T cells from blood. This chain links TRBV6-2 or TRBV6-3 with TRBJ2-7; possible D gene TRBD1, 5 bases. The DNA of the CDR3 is TGTGCCAGCACCGGTACCAGGGTTGGGGACGAGCAGTACTTC. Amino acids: CASTGTRVGDEQYF.